The 9 T cell receptor beta chains reported below all come from one sample, sequenced in a study of blood T cells in healthy people across ages. The authors ran a second PCR of about 6 to 11 cycles using a sample-barcoded 5' primer and a J-beta primer mix. TCRdb recomputed calls from the 5' RACE reads with MiXCR, one row per CDR3 protein. The sample shows more than 800,000 distinct CDR3 sequences, 25% to 30% of them seen only once. Sequencing was performed on blood. These receptors originate from an elderly woman in good health.

Here the CDR3 DNA reads TGTGCCTGGAGTGTAGCCGGGACGAAGGGAGGTCGGGAGACCCAGTACTTC. It translates to CAWSVAGTKGGRETQYF. The V call is TRBV30, the J call TRBJ2-5; perhaps TRBD2 as D (6 bases). The CDR3 contains 17 residues. Trimming shortened V by 0 bases and J by 5 bases, and 22 bases separated the two germline ends. CDR1 and CDR2 (germline): GTSNPN, SVGIG (reference sequence).

This clonotype was counted many times. This chain uses TRBV20-1 with TRBJ2-1; 11 bases map to TRBD2. Trimming removed 6 bases from V and 4 bases from J; junction bases left unmatched: 17. The germline gives CDR1 DFQATT, CDR2 SNEGSKA (reference sequence). The CDR3 consists of 18 residues. The DNA for the CDR3 is TGCAGTGCGCCCGGGGGGCTAGCGGGGGGACTTACGTACAATGAGCAGTTCTTC. Protein: CSAPGGLAGGLTYNEQFF.

The chain carries TRBV6-5 and TRBJ2-2, with D perhaps being TRBD1 or TRBD2 (6 bases each). CDR3 length: 16 amino acids. Trimming stripped 0 bases from V and 2 bases from J, with 10 bases between. Germline-derived CDR1 and CDR2 are MNHEY and SVGAGI. CDR3 amino acids: CASSYSGGSNTGELFF. In nucleotides, the CDR3 is TGTGCCAGCAGTTACTCGGGGGGCTCTAACACCGGGGAGCTGTTTTTT.

This clonotype was detected ten times or more. V and J are TRBV3-1 and TRBJ2-7; TRBD1 matches at 8 bases. The CDR3 totals 15 residues. The germline V gene has CDR1 LGHDT and CDR2 YNNKEL (reference sequence). J was trimmed by 3 bases and V by 0 bases; bases with no gene match: 4. CDR3 bases: TGTGCCAGCAGCCAAGATTTGGGACAGGACTACGAGCAGTACTTC. Translated: CASSQDLGQDYEQYF.

In its sample, this clonotype was seen many times. This rearrangement joins TRBV7-2 to TRBJ2-5; TRBD2 matches at 9 bases. The germline CDR1 and CDR2 sequences are SGHTA and FQGNSA. This CDR3 comprises 16 residues. The ends lost 1 base at V and 5 bases at J; junction bases unmatched: 8. The CDR3 is CASSLVRRGGYETQYF. The CDR3 nucleotides are TGTGCCAGCAGCTTAGTTAGGCGGGGGGGCTATGAGACCCAGTACTTC. The full variable domain, its missing parts supplied by reference TRBV7-2 and TRBJ2-5, is GAGVSQSPSNKVTEKGKDVELRCDPISGHTALYWYRQSLGQGLEFLIYFQGNSAPDKSGLPSDRFSAERTGGSVSTLTIQRTQQEDSAVYLCASSLVRRGGYETQYFGPGTRLLVL.

This clonotype was picked up many times. The rearrangement uses TRBV7-2 and TRBJ2-3; 10 bases are a match to TRBD2. J gave up 1 base and V 2 bases, and 6 bases lay outside the gene matches. The CDR3 consists of 17 residues. Germline CDR1 and CDR2: SGHTA and FQGNSA. DNA of the CDR3: TGTGCCAGCAGCTTAAGCGGGGGGGCTGGCGGCACAGATACGCAGTATTTT. This codes for CASSLSGGAGGTDTQYF. The full variable domain, completed using reference TRBV7-2 and TRBJ2-3, is GAGVSQSPSNKVTEKGKDVELRCDPISGHTALYWYRQSLGQGLEFLIYFQGNSAPDKSGLPSDRFSAERTGGSVSTLTIQRTQQEDSAVYLCASSLSGGAGGTDTQYFGPGTRLTVL.

In regard to this clonotype: This may stem from a read error, because a much larger clone lies one nucleotide away. The chain's CDR3 is CASSLDAARGKETQYF. CDR3 nucleotide sequence: TGTGCCAGCAGCTTAGATGCGGCAAGGGGCAAGGAGACCCAGTACTTC. The chain employs TRBV7-2 and TRBJ2-5, with a tentative D call TRBD1 (5 bases). V was cut by 1 base and J by 5 bases, with 17 bases left in between. CDR1 and CDR2 from the germline V gene are SGHTA and FQGNSA. This CDR3 has 16 amino acids.

The chain joins TRBV10-3 to TRBJ2-1; 10 nucleotides agree with TRBD1. V lost 3 bases to trimming and J lost 6 bases; unmatched junction nucleotides: 5. Germline V lookup: CDR1 ENHRY, CDR2 SYGVKD. This CDR3 spans 15 amino acids. The CDR3 loop reads CAISDGTGDGNEQFF. The CDR3 coding sequence is TGTGCCATCAGTGACGGGACAGGGGATGGCAATGAGCAGTTCTTC.

The chain employs TRBV7-9 and TRBJ1-1, with D possibly being TRBD1 (5 bases). Germline CDR1 and CDR2: SEHNR and FQNEAQ (reference sequence). The CDR3 spans 13 residues. Trimming stripped 6 bases from V and 4 bases from J, with 12 bases between. The CDR3 reads CASRSQGFTEAFF. CDR3 nucleotide sequence: TGTGCCAGCAGAAGTCAGGGCTTCACTGAAGCTTTCTTT.